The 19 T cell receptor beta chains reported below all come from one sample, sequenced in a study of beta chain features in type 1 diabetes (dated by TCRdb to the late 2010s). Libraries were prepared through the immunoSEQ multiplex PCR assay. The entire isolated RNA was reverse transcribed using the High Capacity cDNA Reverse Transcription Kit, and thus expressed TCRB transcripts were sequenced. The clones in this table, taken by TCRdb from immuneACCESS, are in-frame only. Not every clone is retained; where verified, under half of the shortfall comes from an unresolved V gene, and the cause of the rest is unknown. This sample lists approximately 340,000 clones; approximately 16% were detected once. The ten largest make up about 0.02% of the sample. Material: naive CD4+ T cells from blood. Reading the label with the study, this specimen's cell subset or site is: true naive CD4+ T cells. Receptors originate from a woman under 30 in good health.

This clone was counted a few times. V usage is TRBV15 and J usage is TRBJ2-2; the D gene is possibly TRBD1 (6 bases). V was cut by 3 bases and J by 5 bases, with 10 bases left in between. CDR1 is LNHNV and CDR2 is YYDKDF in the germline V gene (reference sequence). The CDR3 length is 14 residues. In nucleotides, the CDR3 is TGTGCCACCAGCAGGACCCAGGGGACCGGGGAGCTGTTTTTT. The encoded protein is CATSRTQGTGELFF.

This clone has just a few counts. The CDR3 protein is CASSLAGAIFTDTQYF. The CDR3 bases are TGTGCCAGCAGTTTGGCAGGGGCGATCTTCACAGATACGCAGTATTTT. The V and J genes are TRBV27 and TRBJ2-3, with D maybe TRBD1 (6 bases). CDR3 length: 16 residues. V lost 3 bases and J 2 bases, leaving 15 bases between the germline ends. Germline V gene sequence: CDR1 MNHEY, CDR2 SMNVEV (reference sequence).

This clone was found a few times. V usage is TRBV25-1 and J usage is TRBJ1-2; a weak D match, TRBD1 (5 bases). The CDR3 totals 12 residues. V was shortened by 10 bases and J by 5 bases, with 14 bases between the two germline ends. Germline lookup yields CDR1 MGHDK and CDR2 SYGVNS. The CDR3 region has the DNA TGTGCCACCTGGGGGGGGTTTTATGGCTACACCTTC. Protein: CATWGGFYGYTF.

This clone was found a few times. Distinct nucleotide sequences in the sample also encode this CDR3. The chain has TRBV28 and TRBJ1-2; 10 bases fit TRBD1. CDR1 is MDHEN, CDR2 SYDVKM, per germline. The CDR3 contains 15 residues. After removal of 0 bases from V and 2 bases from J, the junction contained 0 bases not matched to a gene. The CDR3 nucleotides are TGTGCCAGCAGTTTATGGACAGGGGGCAACTATGGCTACACCTTC. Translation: CASSLWTGGNYGYTF.

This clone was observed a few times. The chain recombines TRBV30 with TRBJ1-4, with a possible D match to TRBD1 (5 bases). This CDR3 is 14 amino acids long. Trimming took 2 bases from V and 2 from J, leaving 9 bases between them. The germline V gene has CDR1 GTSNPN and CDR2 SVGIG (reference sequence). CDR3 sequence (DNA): TGTGCCTGGAGTCGGGGGAATACTAATGAAAAACTGTTTTTT. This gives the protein CAWSRGNTNEKLFF.

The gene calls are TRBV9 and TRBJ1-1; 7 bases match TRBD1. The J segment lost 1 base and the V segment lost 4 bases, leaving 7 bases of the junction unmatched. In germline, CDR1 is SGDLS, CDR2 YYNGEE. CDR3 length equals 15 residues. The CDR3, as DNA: TGTGCCAGCAGCACTCGACAGGGAGGGAACACTGAAGCTTTCTTT. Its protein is CASSTRQGGNTEAFF.

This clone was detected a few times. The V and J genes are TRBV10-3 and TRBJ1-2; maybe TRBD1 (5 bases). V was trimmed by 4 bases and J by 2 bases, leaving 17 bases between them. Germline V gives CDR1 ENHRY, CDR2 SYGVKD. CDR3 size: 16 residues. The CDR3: CAISGSGGNINYGYTF. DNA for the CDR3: TGTGCCATCAGTGGGTCCGGGGGGAATATCAACTATGGCTACACCTTC.

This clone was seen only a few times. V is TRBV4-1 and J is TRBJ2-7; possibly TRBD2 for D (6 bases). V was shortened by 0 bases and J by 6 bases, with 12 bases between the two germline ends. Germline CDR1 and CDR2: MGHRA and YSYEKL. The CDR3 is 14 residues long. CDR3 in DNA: TGCGCCAGCAGCCAAGAGGAGGGCCCGCGCGAGCAGTACTTC. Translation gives CASSQEEGPREQYF.

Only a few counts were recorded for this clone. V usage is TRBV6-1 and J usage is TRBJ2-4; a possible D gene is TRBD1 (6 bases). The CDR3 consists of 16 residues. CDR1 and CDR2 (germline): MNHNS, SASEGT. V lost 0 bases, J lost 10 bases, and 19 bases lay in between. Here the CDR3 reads CASSEATSVGQRIQYF. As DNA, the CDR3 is TGTGCCAGCAGTGAAGCAACGTCAGTGGGACAAAGGATTCAGTACTTC.

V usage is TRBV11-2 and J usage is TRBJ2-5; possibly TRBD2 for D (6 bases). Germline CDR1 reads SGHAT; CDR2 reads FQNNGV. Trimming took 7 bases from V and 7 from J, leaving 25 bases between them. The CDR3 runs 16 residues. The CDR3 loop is CASKLNEEAGRGTQYF. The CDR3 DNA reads TGTGCCAGCAAACTAAACGAGGAGGCGGGGCGGGGGACCCAGTACTTC.

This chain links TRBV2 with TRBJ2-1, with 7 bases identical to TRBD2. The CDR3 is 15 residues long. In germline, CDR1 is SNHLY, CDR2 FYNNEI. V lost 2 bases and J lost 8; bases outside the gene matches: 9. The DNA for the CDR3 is TGTGCCAGCAGTGAAAGGGGCGGGAGTAGGGATGAGCAGTTCTTC. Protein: CASSERGGSRDEQFF.

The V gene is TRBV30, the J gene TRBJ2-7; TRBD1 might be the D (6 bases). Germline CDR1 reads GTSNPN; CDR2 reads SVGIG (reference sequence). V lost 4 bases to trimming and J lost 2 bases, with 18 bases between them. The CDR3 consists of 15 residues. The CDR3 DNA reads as TGTGCCTGGAATCCCGCAGGGACACTTCCCTACGAGCAGTACTTC. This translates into CAWNPAGTLPYEQYF.

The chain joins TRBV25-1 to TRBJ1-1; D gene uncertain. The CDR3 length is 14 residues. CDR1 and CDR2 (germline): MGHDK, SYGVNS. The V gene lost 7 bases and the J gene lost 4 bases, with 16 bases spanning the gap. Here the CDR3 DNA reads TGTGCCAGCACACCGTCCAGGTATATCACTGAAGCTTTCTTT. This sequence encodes CASTPSRYITEAFF.

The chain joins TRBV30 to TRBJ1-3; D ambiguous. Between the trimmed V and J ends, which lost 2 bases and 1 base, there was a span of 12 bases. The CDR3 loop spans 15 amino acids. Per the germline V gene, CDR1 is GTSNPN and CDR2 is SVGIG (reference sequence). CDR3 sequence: CAWSRGLGSGNTIYF. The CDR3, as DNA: TGTGCCTGGAGTCGTGGACTTGGGTCTGGAAACACCATATATTTT. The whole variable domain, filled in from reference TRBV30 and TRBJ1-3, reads SQTIHQWPATLVQPVGSPLSLECTVEGTSNPNLYWYRQAAGRGLQLLFYSVGIGQISSEVPQNLSASRPQDRQFILSSKKLLLSDSGFYLCAWSRGLGSGNTIYFGEGSWLTVV.

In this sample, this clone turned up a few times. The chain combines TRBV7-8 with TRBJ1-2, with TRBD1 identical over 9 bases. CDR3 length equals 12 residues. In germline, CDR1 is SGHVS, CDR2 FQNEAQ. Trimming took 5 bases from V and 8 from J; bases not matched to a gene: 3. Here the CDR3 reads CASSGQGYGYTF. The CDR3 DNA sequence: TGTGCCAGCAGCGGACAGGGGTACGGCTACACCTTC.

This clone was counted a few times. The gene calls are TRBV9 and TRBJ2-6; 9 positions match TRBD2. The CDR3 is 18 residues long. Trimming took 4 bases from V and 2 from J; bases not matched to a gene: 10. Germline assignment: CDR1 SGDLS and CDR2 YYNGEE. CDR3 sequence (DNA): TGTGCCAGCAGCCTGACTAGCGGAGTGAATCCTGGGGCCAACGTCCTGACTTTC. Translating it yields CASSLTSGVNPGANVLTF.

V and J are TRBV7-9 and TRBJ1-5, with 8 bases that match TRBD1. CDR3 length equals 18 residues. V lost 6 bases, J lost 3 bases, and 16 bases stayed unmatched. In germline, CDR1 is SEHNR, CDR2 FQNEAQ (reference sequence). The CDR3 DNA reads TGTGCCAGCAGTTTACAGGGGGACCCCCGTTTGAACAATCAGCCCCAGCATTTT. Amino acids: CASSLQGDPRLNNQPQHF.

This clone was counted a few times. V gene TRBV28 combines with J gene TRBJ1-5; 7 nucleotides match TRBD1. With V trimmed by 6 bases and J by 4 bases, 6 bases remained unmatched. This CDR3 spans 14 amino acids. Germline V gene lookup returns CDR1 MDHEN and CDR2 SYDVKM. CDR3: CASSTGDGNQPQHF. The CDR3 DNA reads TGTGCCAGCAGCACAGGGGATGGGAATCAGCCCCAGCATTTT.

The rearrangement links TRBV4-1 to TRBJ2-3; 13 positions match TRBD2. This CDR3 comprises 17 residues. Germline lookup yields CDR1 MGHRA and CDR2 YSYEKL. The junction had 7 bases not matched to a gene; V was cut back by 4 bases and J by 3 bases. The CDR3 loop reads CASSLSGGLAGTDTQYF. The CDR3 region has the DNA TGCGCCAGCAGCCTAAGTGGGGGACTAGCGGGAACAGATACGCAGTATTTT.